The rows below give T cell receptor beta chains drawn from one sample of a study of cytomegalovirus exposure and HLA in healthy donors. Data came from immunoSEQ multiplex PCR; TCRdb stores just in-frame clones and leaves some out. The table lists 150,000 or so clones, about 80% of them singletons, with approximately 1.5% in the top ten. Sequenced: PBMCs. The receptors were gathered from a man younger than 40 in good health and CMV-seropositive. Each CDR3 is given with its conserved first and last residue. The D gene is left open where the match is weak. Size is stated for part of the rows, as once, few or many counts, or as a class when the clone is expanded.

v_call	j_call	d_call	clone_size	cdr3_aa	cdr3_nt
TRBV5-5	TRBJ1-2	TRBD1	.	CASSLGTGASGYTF	TGTGCCAGCAGCTTGGGGACAGGGGCCTCGGGCTACACCTTC
TRBV15	TRBJ2-7	TRBD1	.	CATPLGQGVSYEQYF	TGTGCCACCCCCCTGGGGCAGGGGGTTTCCTACGAGCAGTACTTC
TRBV29-1	TRBJ2-2	TRBD2	.	CSVDQREGPEKPGELFF	TGCAGCGTTGATCAGCGGGAGGGCCCAGAAAAACCCGGGGAGCTGTTTTTT
TRBV6-6	TRBJ1-1	.	.	CASSTQGSLRGTEAFF	TGTGCCAGCAGTACCCAGGGGTCTCTGCGAGGTACTGAAGCTTTCTTT
TRBV7-8	TRBJ2-5	TRBD2	.	CASSLSGLGETQYF	TGTGCCAGCAGCCTTAGCGGGTTGGGAGAGACCCAGTACTTC
TRBV7-3	TRBJ2-1	.	.	CASSLNPGPYNEQFF	TGTGCCAGCAGCTTAAACCCAGGGCCCTACAATGAGCAGTTCTTC
TRBV4-2	TRBJ2-5	TRBD2	.	CASSQGGLAEETQYF	TGTGCCAGCAGCCAAGGTGGTCTAGCGGAAGAGACCCAGTACTTC
TRBV6-5	TRBJ1-1	.	.	CASSERAGWGEAFF	TGTGCCAGCAGTGAACGGGCGGGTTGGGGTGAAGCTTTCTTT
TRBV27	TRBJ2-7	.	.	CASSLSSGYEQYF	TGTGCCAGCAGTTTATCGTCAGGCTACGAGCAGTACTTC
TRBV27	TRBJ2-7	TRBD2	.	CATRGSGTNEQYF	TGTGCCACCAGGGGTAGCGGGACTAACGAGCAGTACTTC
TRBV5-4	TRBJ2-3	.	once	CASGTYSTDTQYF	TGTGCCAGCGGGACTTATAGCACAGATACGCAGTATTTT
TRBV15	TRBJ2-7	TRBD1	.	CATSRAGTVAYEQYF	TGTGCCACCAGCAGAGCCGGGACAGTAGCCTACGAGCAGTACTTC
TRBV6-5	TRBJ1-3	TRBD1	.	CASRQQGFGNTIYF	TGTGCCAGCAGACAACAGGGGTTTGGAAACACCATATATTTT
TRBV30	TRBJ2-2	TRBD2	.	CAWSEGTSGELFF	TGTGCCTGGAGTGAAGGGACTAGCGGGGAGCTGTTTTTT